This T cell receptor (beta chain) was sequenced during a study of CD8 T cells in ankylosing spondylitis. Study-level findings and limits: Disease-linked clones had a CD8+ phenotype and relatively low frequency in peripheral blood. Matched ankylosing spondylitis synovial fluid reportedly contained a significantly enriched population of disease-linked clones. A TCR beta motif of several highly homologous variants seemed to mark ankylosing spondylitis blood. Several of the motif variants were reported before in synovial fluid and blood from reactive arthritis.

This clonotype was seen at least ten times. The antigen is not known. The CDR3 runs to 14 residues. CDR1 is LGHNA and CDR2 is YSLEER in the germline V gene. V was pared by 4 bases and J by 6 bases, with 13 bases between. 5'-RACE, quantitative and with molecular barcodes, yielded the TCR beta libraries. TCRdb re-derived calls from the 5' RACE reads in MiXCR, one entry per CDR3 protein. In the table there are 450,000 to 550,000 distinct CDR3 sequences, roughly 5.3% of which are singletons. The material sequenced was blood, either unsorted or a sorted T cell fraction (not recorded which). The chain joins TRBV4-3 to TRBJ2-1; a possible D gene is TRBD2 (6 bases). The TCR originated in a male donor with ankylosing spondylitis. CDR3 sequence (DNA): TGCGCCAGCAGCCCCGGGACTTCCGCCAATGAGCAGTTCTTC. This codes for CASSPGTSANEQFF.